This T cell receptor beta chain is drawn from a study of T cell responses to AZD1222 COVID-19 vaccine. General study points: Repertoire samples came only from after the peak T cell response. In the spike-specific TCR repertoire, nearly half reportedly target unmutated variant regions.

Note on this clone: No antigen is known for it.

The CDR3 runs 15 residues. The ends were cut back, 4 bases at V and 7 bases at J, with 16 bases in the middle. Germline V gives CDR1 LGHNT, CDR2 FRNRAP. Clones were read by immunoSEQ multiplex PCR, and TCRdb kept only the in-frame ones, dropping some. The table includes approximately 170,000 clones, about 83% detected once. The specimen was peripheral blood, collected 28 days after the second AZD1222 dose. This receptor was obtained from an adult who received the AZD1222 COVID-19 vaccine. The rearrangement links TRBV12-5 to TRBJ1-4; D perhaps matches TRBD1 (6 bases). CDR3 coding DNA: TGTGCTAGTGGTTCCGGGACATTTAGAGGTGAAAAACTGTTTTTT. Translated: CASGSGTFRGEKLFF. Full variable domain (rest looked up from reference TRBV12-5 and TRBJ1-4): DARVTQTPRHKVTEMGQEVTMRCQPILGHNTVFWYRQTMMQGLELLAYFRNRAPLDDSGMPKDRFSAEMPDATLATLKIQPSEPRDSAVYFCASGSGTFRGEKLFFGSGTQLSVL.